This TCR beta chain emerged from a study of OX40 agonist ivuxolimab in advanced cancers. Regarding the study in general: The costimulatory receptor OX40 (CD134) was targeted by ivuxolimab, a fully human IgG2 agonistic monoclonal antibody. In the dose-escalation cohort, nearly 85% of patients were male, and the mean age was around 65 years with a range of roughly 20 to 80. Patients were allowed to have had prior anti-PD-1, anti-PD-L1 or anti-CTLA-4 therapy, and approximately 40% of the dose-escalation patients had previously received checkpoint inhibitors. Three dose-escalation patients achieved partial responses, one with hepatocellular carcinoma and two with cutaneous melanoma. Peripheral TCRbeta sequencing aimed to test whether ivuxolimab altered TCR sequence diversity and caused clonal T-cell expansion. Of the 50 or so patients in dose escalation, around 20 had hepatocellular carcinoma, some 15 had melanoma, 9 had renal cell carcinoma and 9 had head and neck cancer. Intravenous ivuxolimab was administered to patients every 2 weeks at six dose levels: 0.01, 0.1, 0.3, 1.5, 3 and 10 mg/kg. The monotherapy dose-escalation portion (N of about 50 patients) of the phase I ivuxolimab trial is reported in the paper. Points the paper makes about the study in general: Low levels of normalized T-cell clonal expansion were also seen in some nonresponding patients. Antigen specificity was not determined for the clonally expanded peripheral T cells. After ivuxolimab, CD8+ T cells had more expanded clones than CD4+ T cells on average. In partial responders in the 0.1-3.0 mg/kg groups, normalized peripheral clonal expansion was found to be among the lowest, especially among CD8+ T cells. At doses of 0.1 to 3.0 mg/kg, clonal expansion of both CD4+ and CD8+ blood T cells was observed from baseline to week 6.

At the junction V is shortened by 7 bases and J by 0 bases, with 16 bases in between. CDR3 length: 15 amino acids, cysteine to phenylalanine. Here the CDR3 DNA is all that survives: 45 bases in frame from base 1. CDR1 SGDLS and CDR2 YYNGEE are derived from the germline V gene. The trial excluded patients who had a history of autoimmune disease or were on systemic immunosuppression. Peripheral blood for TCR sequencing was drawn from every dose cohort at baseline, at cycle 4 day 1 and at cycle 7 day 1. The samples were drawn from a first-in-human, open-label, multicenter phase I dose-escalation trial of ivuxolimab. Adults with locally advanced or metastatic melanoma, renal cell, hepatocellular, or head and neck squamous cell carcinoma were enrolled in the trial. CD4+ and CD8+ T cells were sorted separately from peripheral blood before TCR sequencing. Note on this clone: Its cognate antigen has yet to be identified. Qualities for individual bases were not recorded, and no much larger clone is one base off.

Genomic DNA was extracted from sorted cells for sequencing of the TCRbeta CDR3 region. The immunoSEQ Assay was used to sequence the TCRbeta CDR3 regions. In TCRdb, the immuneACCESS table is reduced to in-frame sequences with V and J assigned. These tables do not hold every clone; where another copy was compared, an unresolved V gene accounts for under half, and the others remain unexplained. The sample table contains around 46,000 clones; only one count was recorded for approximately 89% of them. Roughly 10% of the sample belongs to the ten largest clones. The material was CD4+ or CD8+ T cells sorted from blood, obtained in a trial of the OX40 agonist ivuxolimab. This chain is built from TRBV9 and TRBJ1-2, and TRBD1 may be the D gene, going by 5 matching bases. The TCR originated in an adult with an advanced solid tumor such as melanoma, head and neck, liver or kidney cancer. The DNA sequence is TGTGCCAGCGGGCTAATCACGGGGGCTAACTATGGCTACACCTTC. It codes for CASGLITGANYGYTF.